Following are 32 T cell receptor beta chains from one sample sequenced in a study of shared clonotypes between healthy human individuals. The table came from immunoSEQ multiplex PCR; TCRdb's copy has only in-frame clones and leaves some out. This sample has 650,000 to 800,000 clones, with over 60% found just once. Source material: memory CD4+ T cells sorted from blood. Subset here: CD45RA-negative fraction. These receptor sequences come from a woman aged 25 to 45 in good health.

This clone was seen a handful of times. The V gene is TRBV7-2, the J gene TRBJ2-7, with D perhaps matching TRBD1 (5 bases). The CDR3 length is 13 residues. The germline gives CDR1 SGHTA, CDR2 FQGNSA. V lost 5 bases and J 10 bases, leaving 18 bases between the germline ends. CDR3 DNA: TGTGCCAGCAGCACCGGAAAGGACACACCCCAGTACTTC. It yields the protein CASSTGKDTPQYF. Using reference TRBV7-2 and TRBJ2-7 for the parts outside the CDR3, the full variable domain is GAGVSQSPSNKVTEKGKDVELRCDPISGHTALYWYRQSLGQGLEFLIYFQGNSAPDKSGLPSDRFSAERTGGSVSTLTIQRTQQEDSAVYLCASSTGKDTPQYFGPGTRLTVT.

This chain uses TRBV5-1 with TRBJ2-6; D is undetermined. V shed 3 bases and J shed 0 bases, with 7 bases lying between them. CDR3 length: 15 residues. Germline lookup yields CDR1 SGHRS and CDR2 YFSETQ. This CDR3 reads CASSSLFSGANVLTF. The CDR3 DNA reads TGCGCCAGCAGCTCACTCTTCTCTGGGGCCAACGTCCTGACTTTC.

The CDR3 DNA is TGCGCCAGCAGCTTGCCGGTAGCGGGAGGACGGCAGTTCTTC. Residues: CASSLPVAGGRQFF. The chain links TRBV5-1 to TRBJ2-1; TRBD2 matches 10 bases. The ends lost 1 base at V and 12 bases at J; junction bases unmatched: 7. Germline V gene sequence: CDR1 SGHRS, CDR2 YFSETQ. The CDR3 sequence is 14 residues long.

This clone has only a few counts. The chain joins TRBV27 to TRBJ2-7; D is undetermined. CDR3 length: 13 amino acids. V lost 3 bases to trimming and J lost 5 bases, with 11 bases between them. Per the germline V gene, CDR1 is MNHEY and CDR2 is SMNVEV (reference sequence). In nucleotides, the CDR3 is TGTGCCAGCAGTTTCAAGGGTATCCACGAGCAGTACTTC. It encodes CASSFKGIHEQYF.

V and J are TRBV11-2 and TRBJ2-2, with TRBD2 matching over 10 bases. CDR1 SGHAT and CDR2 FQNNGV come from the germline V gene. Germline trimming cut 6 bases from V and 9 bases from J; bases unmatched to any gene: 10. The CDR3 runs to 15 residues. The CDR3 spells CASSSSGRALRELFF. The CDR3 region has the DNA TGTGCCAGCAGTTCCAGCGGGAGGGCCCTTAGGGAGCTGTTTTTT.

This rearrangement joins TRBV29-1 to TRBJ2-1; TRBD2 aligns across 8 bases. The CDR3 length is 18 residues. J gave up 4 bases and V 7 bases, and 21 bases lay outside the gene matches. CDR1 is SQVTM and CDR2 is ANQGSEA in the germline V gene. In DNA, the CDR3 is TGCAGCGCCCGAAGACAGGTAAACGGACTAGCTGATTACAATGAGCAGTTCTTC. Its protein product is CSARRQVNGLADYNEQFF.

The chain links TRBV28 to TRBJ1-5; tentatively, D is TRBD1 (5 bases). CDR1 is MDHEN and CDR2 is SYDVKM in the germline V gene. Trimming cost V 1 base and J 6 bases, with 10 bases left between them. The CDR3 consists of 14 residues. CDR3 amino acids: CASSLFLQGQPQHF. CDR3 DNA: TGTGCCAGCAGTTTATTTCTGCAGGGTCAGCCCCAGCATTTT. Combining the CDR3 with reference TRBV28 and TRBJ1-5 gives the whole variable domain DVKVTQSSRYLVKRTGEKVFLECVQDMDHENMFWYRQDPGLGLRLIYFSYDVKMKEKGDIPEGYSVSREKKERFSLILESASTNQTSMYLCASSLFLQGQPQHFGDGTRLSIL.

This clone was found a few times. At the DNA level, this CDR3 is encoded by other sequences in the same sample as well. The V gene is TRBV5-1, the J gene TRBJ2-1; 14 bases map to TRBD2. This CDR3 has 14 residues. CDR1 is SGHRS and CDR2 is YFSETQ in the germline V gene. The ends lost 7 bases at V and 4 bases at J; junction bases unmatched: 1. The CDR3 DNA reads TGCGCCAGCCGGACTAGCGGGGGGTACAATGAGCAGTTCTTC. Translated: CASRTSGGYNEQFF.

The V and J genes are TRBV6-6 and TRBJ2-4; 10 bases are a match to TRBD1. The junction had 9 bases not matched to a gene; V was cut back by 5 bases and J by 5 bases. This CDR3 has 16 amino acids. Germline loops: CDR1 MNHNY, CDR2 SVGAGI (reference sequence). Written as DNA, the CDR3 is TGTGCCAGCAGTCCAAGGGACAGGGGAAGCCAAAACATTCAGTACTTC. Translated: CASSPRDRGSQNIQYF.

To note about this clone: A much larger clone lies one base from this, so it may be a read error. The chain uses TRBV7-9 and TRBJ2-5, with no clear D. Trimming left V 5 bases short and J 2 bases short, with 3 bases between. In germline, CDR1 is SEHNR, CDR2 FQNEAQ (reference sequence). The CDR3 extends over 11 amino acids. DNA of the CDR3: TGTGCCAGCAGCGGGCAAGAGACCCAGTACTTC. This encodes CASSGQETQYF.

The V call is TRBV5-4, the J call TRBJ2-5, with a weak D call TRBD1 (6 bases). The ends were cut back, 6 bases at V and 0 bases at J, with 15 bases in the middle. CDR3 length: 15 residues. Germline-derived CDR1 and CDR2 are SGHNT and YYREEE (reference sequence). The CDR3 DNA sequence: TGTGCCAGCACTCGGACAGCGAAGTACCAAGAGACCCAGTACTTC. Translating gives CASTRTAKYQETQYF.

This clone has a handful of counts. This chain joins TRBV28 and TRBJ2-7, with D tentatively TRBD1 or TRBD2 (6 bases each). Per germline, CDR1 MDHEN and CDR2 SYDVKM. This CDR3 region has 14 residues. Trimming shortened V by 2 bases and J by 4 bases, and 12 bases separated the two germline ends. The CDR3, as DNA: TGTGCCAGCAGTTTAGGGGGGCGTCAGTACGAGCAGTACTTC. It encodes CASSLGGRQYEQYF. The complete variable domain, with remaining parts taken from reference TRBV28 and TRBJ2-7, reads DVKVTQSSRYLVKRTGEKVFLECVQDMDHENMFWYRQDPGLGLRLIYFSYDVKMKEKGDIPEGYSVSREKKERFSLILESASTNQTSMYLCASSLGGRQYEQYFGPGTRLTVT.

Turning to this clone: Other DNA variants within this sample encode the same CDR3. V gene TRBV5-4 combines with J gene TRBJ2-3; unclear D gene. This CDR3 comprises 13 residues. CDR1 is SGHNT, CDR2 YYREEE, per germline (reference sequence). Trimming shortened V by 0 bases and J by 0 bases, and 2 bases separated the two germline ends. CDR3 region: CASSLDSTDTQYF. As DNA, the CDR3 is TGTGCCAGCAGCTTGGATAGCACAGATACGCAGTATTTT.

CDR3: CASTGAWNYEQYF. For the CDR3, the DNA is TGTGCCAGCACGGGTGCGTGGAACTACGAGCAGTACTTC. The J gene is TRBJ2-7, the V gene TRBV2; D ambiguous. V lost 7 bases, J lost 3 bases, and 13 bases lay in between. The CDR3 spans 13 residues. Germline-derived CDR1 and CDR2 are SNHLY and FYNNEI.

In its sample, this clone was seen many times. The chain is built from TRBV7-9 and TRBJ2-7; 7 nucleotides match TRBD2. This CDR3 has 13 residues. Germline values: CDR1 SEHNR, CDR2 FQNEAQ (reference sequence). Trimming at V came to 2 bases and at J to 6 bases, leaving 4 bases not matched to a gene. CDR3 in DNA: TGTGCCAGCAGCTTACCCTGGGGGGGCGAGCAGTACTTC. Translated, it gives CASSLPWGGEQYF.

This clone was observed a single time. This chain connects TRBV18 to TRBJ2-3, with unresolved D. The V end lost 0 bases, the J end lost 3 bases, and 10 bases lay between the germline ends. This CDR3 contains 15 residues. Germline V gives CDR1 KGHSH, CDR2 LQKENI. The CDR3 DNA reads TGTGCCAGCTCACCACCCCGGCTGGGGACAGATACGCAGTATTTT. This codes for CASSPPRLGTDTQYF. The variable domain in full, with the rest retrieved from reference TRBV18 and TRBJ2-3, is NAGVMQNPRHLVRRRGQEARLRCSPMKGHSHVYWYRQLPEEGLKFMVYLQKENIIDESGMPKERFSAEFPKEGPSILRIQQVVRGDSAAYFCASSPPRLGTDTQYFGPGTRLTVL.

This clone was observed a handful of times. The same CDR3 arises from other DNA sequences in this sample as well. The chain couples TRBV10-2 to TRBJ2-1, with 8 nucleotides matching TRBD2. This CDR3 spans 14 amino acids. With 4 bases clipped from V and 7 bases from J, the junction kept 6 bases outside the gene matches. Germline V gives CDR1 WSHSY, CDR2 SAAADI. CDR3 loop: CASSAGTSLNEQFF. Here the CDR3 DNA reads TGCGCCAGCAGTGCTGGGACTAGTCTGAATGAGCAGTTCTTC.

This clone has only a few counts. The chain joins TRBV4-2 to TRBJ2-3, with 9 bases that match TRBD2. Germline loops: CDR1 LGHNA, CDR2 YNFKEQ. The CDR3 totals 17 residues. The junction had 5 bases not matched to a gene; V was cut back by 1 base and J by 0 bases. The CDR3 reads CASSQGTSGYSTDTQYF. The CDR3 DNA reads as TGTGCCAGCAGCCAAGGAACTAGCGGGTACAGCACAGATACGCAGTATTTT.

J is TRBJ1-1 and V is TRBV15; D unclear. V lost 1 base, J lost 7 bases, and 13 bases lay in between. Germline V gene data show CDR1 as LNHNV and CDR2 as YYDKDF (reference sequence). CDR3 size: 14 residues. The CDR3 spells CATSRGVGRIEAFF. The CDR3 DNA reads TGTGCCACCAGCAGAGGCGTAGGGCGGATTGAAGCTTTCTTT.

J is TRBJ2-7 and V is TRBV10-2; maybe TRBD2 (5 bases). V gave up 0 bases and J gave up 7 bases, with 13 bases separating them. The germline V gene encodes CDR1 WSHSY and CDR2 SAAADI. The CDR3 totals 14 residues. The CDR3 bases are TGCGCCAGCAGTGAGTCGAGTAGCGTAAGGGAGCAGTACTTC. Protein sequence: CASSESSSVREQYF.

This sequence joins TRBV7-9 and TRBJ1-5, with TRBD1 matching 8 bases. CDR1 is SEHNR and CDR2 is FQNEAQ in the germline V gene (reference sequence). This CDR3 spans 16 amino acids. J was trimmed by 6 bases and V by 4 bases; bases with no gene match: 11. The chain's CDR3 is CASSSQLDRVRQPQHF. In DNA form, the CDR3 reads TGTGCCAGCAGCTCTCAACTGGACAGGGTCCGTCAGCCCCAGCATTTT.

The chain recombines TRBV5-1 with TRBJ2-7; TRBD2 matches 10 bases. In germline, CDR1 is SGHRS, CDR2 YFSETQ. Trimming cost V 0 bases and J 5 bases; bases outside gene matches: 5. This CDR3 contains 15 residues. The CDR3 spells CASSLVASGRHEQYF. The CDR3 bases are TGCGCCAGCAGCTTGGTGGCTAGCGGGAGACACGAGCAGTACTTC.

The V gene is TRBV6-1, the J gene TRBJ1-4, with D uncertain. This CDR3 is 14 amino acids long. The V gene's germline CDR1 is MNHNS and CDR2 SASEGT. The germline V and J ends were trimmed by 6 bases and 8 bases, with 16 bases remaining between them. CDR3 in DNA: TGTGCCAGCAGCGTCGATACCAGGCGCGAAAAACTGTTTTTT. The encoded protein is CASSVDTRREKLFF.

This chain links TRBV1 with TRBJ1-4. TRBV1 is a documented pseudogene. CDR3 length: 15 residues. The CDR3: CTSSRDEITNEKLFF. The CDR3 nucleotides are TGCACCAGCAGCCGAGACGAGATAACTAATGAAAAACTGTTTTTT.

The rearrangement uses TRBV5-4 and TRBJ2-2, with 7 bases lining up with TRBD2. This CDR3 contains 15 residues. The V segment lost 1 base and the J segment 5 bases; nucleotides outside the gene matches: 5. Germline assignment: CDR1 SGHNT and CDR2 YYREEE (reference sequence). The DNA of the CDR3 is TGTGCCAGCAGCTTGAATTGGGAGGGGACCGGGGAGCTGTTTTTT. Translating it yields CASSLNWEGTGELFF.

The chain recombines TRBV5-4 with TRBJ1-2; D is possibly TRBD1 (5 bases). CDR3 length: 12 amino acids. Trimming stripped 4 bases from V and 4 bases from J, with 8 bases between. The germline gives CDR1 SGHNT, CDR2 YYREEE (reference sequence). CDR3 loop: CASSQGLYGYTF. The CDR3 DNA follows: TGTGCCAGCAGCCAGGGTCTCTATGGCTACACCTTC.

V and J are TRBV14 and TRBJ1-4; 9 bases match TRBD1. CDR1 and CDR2 (germline): SGHDN, FVKESK. V lost 8 bases to trimming and J lost 6 bases; unmatched junction nucleotides: 4. The CDR3 contains 13 residues. The DNA of the CDR3 is TGTGCCAGCTCGACAGGGGGGTATGAAAAACTGTTTTTT. Its translation is CASSTGGYEKLFF. Supplemented by reference TRBV14 and TRBJ1-4, the full variable domain reads EAGVTQFPSHSVIEKGQTVTLRCDPISGHDNLYWYRRVMGKEIKFLLHFVKESKQDESGMPNNRFLAERTGGTYSTLKVQPAELEDSGVYFCASSTGGYEKLFFGSGTQLSVL.

The table lists this clone with a count of one. The chain is built from TRBV29-1 and TRBJ2-7; weak D call: TRBD2 (5 bases). Trimming took 6 bases from V and 3 from J, leaving 9 bases between them. CDR3 size: 11 residues. Germline V CDR1 and CDR2: SQVTM, ANQGSEA. CDR3 sequence: CSVGEGYEQYF. CDR3 coding DNA: TGCAGCGTGGGAGAGGGCTACGAGCAGTACTTC.

This clone was observed once. V gene TRBV23-1 combines with J gene TRBJ2-7; D is ambiguous. TRBV23-1 qualifies as an ORF whose function is uncertain. V shed 0 bases and J shed 0 bases, with 9 bases lying between them. The CDR3 is made up of 15 amino acids. CDR3 bases: TGCGCCAGCAGTCAATCATCAGGCCTCTCCTACGAGCAGTACTTC. The encoded protein is CASSQSSGLSYEQYF.

The chain recombines TRBV5-1 with TRBJ1-2; TRBD1 agrees at 7 bases. The J segment lost 8 bases and the V segment lost 4 bases, leaving 14 bases of the junction unmatched. CDR3 length: 15 residues. Germline V gene lookup returns CDR1 SGHRS and CDR2 YFSETQ. The CDR3 sequence: CASSPQRDSHEGYTF. CDR3 bases: TGCGCCAGCAGCCCGCAGCGGGACAGTCACGAGGGCTACACCTTC. Full variable domain (missing parts from reference TRBV5-1 and TRBJ1-2): KAGVTQTPRYLIKTRGQQVTLSCSPISGHRSVSWYQQTPGQGLQFLFEYFSETQRNKGNFPGRFSGRQFSNSRSEMNVSTLELGDSALYLCASSPQRDSHEGYTFGSGTRLTVV.

A single count supports this clone. This sequence joins TRBV10-1 and TRBJ2-4, with TRBD2 matching over 9 bases. Germline values: CDR1 WNHNN, CDR2 SYGVQD (reference sequence). This CDR3 spans 15 amino acids. J lost 3 bases, V lost 3 bases, and 3 bases had no gene match. The CDR3 bases are TGCGCCAGCAGTGATCCAGCGGGAGGCAAAAACATTCAGTACTTC. Protein product: CASSDPAGGKNIQYF.

This clone has only a few counts. The same CDR3 can be traced to other DNA sequences in this sample. The rearrangement uses TRBV5-4 and TRBJ2-3, with D perhaps being TRBD1 or TRBD2 (5 bases each). Germline CDR1 SGHNT, CDR2 YYREEE (reference sequence). The CDR3 spans 15 residues. V lost 2 bases and J lost 1, with 11 bases in between. The CDR3 DNA reads as TGTGCCAGCAGCTTTGGGGGTGTTGGCACAGATACGCAGTATTTT. This sequence encodes CASSFGGVGTDTQYF.